A single TCR beta chain is shown here with its context. TCRdb's copy holds only in-frame clones and misses some; the assay was immunoSEQ multiplex PCR. The data hold some 110,000 clones, with 76% observed a single time. This sample is part of a study of blood T cell repertoires in COVID-19. Study-wide context: Acute and convalescent COVID-19 samples came from the United States, Italy and Spain.

The ends lost 0 bases at V and 1 base at J; junction bases unmatched: 16. The CDR3 extends over 21 amino acids. From germline, CDR1 is LNHNV and CDR2 YYDKDF (reference sequence). Sequenced sample: peripheral blood. The TCR comes from a man at least 80 years old with COVID-19, enrolled during active disease. The rearrangement links TRBV15 to TRBJ2-4; 9 bases match TRBD2. CDR3 sequence (DNA): TGTGCCACCAGCAGAGAAAGCTTGCTAGCGGGATTGGGGAGGGCCAAAAACATTCAGTACTTC. This sequence encodes CATSRESLLAGLGRAKNIQYF.